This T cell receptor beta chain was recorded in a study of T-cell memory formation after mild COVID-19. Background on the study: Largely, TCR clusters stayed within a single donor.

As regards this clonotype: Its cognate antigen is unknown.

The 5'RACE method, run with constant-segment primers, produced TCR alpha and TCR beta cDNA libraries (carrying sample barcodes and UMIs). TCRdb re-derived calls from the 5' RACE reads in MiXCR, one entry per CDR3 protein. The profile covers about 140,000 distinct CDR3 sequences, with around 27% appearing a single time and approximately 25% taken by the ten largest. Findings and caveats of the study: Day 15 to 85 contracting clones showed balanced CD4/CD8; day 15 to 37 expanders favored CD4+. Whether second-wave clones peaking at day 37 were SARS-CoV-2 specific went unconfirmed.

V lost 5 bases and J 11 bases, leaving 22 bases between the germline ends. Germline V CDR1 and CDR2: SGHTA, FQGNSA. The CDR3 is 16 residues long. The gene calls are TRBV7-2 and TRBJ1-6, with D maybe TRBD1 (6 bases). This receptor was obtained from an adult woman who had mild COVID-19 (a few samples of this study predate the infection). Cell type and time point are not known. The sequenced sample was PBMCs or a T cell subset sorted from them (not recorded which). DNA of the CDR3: TGTGCCAGCAGCACCAGACGGACAGCAGGCTTGCCACCCCTCCACTTT. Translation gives CASSTRRTAGLPPLHF. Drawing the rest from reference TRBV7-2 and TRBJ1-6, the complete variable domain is GAGVSQSPSNKVTEKGKDVELRCDPISGHTALYWYRQSLGQGLEFLIYFQGNSAPDKSGLPSDRFSAERTGGSVSTLTIQRTQQEDSAVYLCASSTRRTAGLPPLHFGNGTRLTVT.